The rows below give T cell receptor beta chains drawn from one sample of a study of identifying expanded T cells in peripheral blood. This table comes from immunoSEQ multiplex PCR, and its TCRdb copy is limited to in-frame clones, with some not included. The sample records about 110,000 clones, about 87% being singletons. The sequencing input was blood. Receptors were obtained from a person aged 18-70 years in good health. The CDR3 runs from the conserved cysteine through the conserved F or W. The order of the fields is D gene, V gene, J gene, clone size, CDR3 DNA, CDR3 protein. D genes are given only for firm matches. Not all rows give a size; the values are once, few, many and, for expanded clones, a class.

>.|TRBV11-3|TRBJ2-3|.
TGTGCCAGCAGTCAGGGTGGAGATACGCAGTATTTT
CASSQGGDTQYF
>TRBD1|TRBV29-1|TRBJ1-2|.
TGCAGCGTCTCGGACAGGGCTACCTATGGCTACACCTTC
CSVSDRATYGYTF
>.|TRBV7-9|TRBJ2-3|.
TGTGCCAGCAGCTTAGAAGGCCGATACACAGATACGCAGTATTTT
CASSLEGRYTDTQYF
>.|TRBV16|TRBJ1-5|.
TGTGCCAGCACGGGACCGATGAGGAATCAGCCCCAGCATTTT
CASTGPMRNQPQHF
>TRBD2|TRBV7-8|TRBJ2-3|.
TGTGCCAGCAGCTTGACTAGCGGGGGGGCAGATACGCAGTATTTT
CASSLTSGGADTQYF
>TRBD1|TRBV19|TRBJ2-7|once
TGTGCCAGTAGGGTTACAGGGGGAACGGGCGAGCAGTACTTC
CASRVTGGTGEQYF
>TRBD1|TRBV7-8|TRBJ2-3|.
TGTGCCAGCAGCGGGCGACAGGGTTTGGCCAATACGCAGTATTTT
CASSGRQGLANTQYF
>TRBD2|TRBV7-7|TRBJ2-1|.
TGTGCCAGCAGCCCACCGGGACTAGCGGCTTTCAATGAGCAGTTCTTC
CASSPPGLAAFNEQFF
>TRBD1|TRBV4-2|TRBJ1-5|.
TGTGCCAGCAGCTTTAGGGGCCCAGGGGGTGATAGCAATCAGCCCCAGCATTTT
CASSFRGPGGDSNQPQHF
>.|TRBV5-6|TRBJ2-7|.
TGTGCCAGCAGCTTCACTATGTCATCCTACGAGCAGTACTTC
CASSFTMSSYEQYF
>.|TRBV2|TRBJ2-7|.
TGTGCCATTAGGGGCGAGCAGTACTTC
CAIRGEQYF
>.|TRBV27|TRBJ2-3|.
TGTGCCAGCAGTCCGAAGGCTAGCGACCCCCCTGTAAATACGCAGTATTTT
CASSPKASDPPVNTQYF
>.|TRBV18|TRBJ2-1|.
TGTGCCAGCTCAGCCACCGATCCAGCGGGTTACAATGAGCAGTTCTTC
CASSATDPAGYNEQFF
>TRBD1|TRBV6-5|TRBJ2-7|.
TGTGCCAGCAGCCAAGGGGGCAACTCCTACGAGCAGTACTTC
CASSQGGNSYEQYF
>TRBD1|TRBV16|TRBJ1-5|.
TGTGCCAGCAGCCAGGGGACAGGGCCTCAGCCCCAGCATTTT
CASSQGTGPQPQHF
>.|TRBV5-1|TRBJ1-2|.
TGCGCCAGCAGCCCGGACAGCCTTTATGGCTACACCTTC
CASSPDSLYGYTF
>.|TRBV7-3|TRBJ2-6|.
TGTGCCAGCAGCTCGGGACAGGCCAACGTCCTGACTTTC
CASSSGQANVLTF
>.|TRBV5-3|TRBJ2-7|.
TGTGCCAGAAGCCCGGGACACCACCGGTACGAGCAGTACTTC
CARSPGHHRYEQYF
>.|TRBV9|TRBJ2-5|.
TGTGCCAGCAGCGTAAGATCTCAGGGGGGTCTAAAGCAAGAGACCCAGTACTTC
CASSVRSQGGLKQETQYF
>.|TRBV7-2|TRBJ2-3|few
TGTGCCAGCAGCTTAGACGTGGACACGCAGTATTTT
CASSLDVDTQYF
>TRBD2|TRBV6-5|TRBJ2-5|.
TGTGCCAGCAGTTACCGCGGGGGGCCTGGGGAGACCCAGTACTTC
CASSYRGGPGETQYF
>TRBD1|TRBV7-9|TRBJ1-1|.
TGTGCCAGCAGCTTAGGGGGCACACAGGGGACCTACACTGAAGCTTTCTTT
CASSLGGTQGTYTEAFF
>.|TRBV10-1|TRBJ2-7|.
TGCGCCAGCAGTATGGACTTCACCTACGAGCAGTACTTC
CASSMDFTYEQYF
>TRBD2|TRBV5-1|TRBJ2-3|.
TGCGCCAGCAGTAGGAGCGGGGGCAGCACAGATACGCAGTATTTT
CASSRSGGSTDTQYF
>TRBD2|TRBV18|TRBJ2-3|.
TGTGCCAGCTCACCGCCGGGACTAGCGGTAACCACAGATACGCAGTATTTT
CASSPPGLAVTTDTQYF
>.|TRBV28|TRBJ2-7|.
TGTGCCAGCAGTCTATACTTAGACAGTTCCGAGCAGTACTTC
CASSLYLDSSEQYF
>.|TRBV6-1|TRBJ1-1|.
TGTGCCAGCAGGCTTCAGATTAACACTGAAGCTTTCTTT
CASRLQINTEAFF
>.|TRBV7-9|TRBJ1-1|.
TGTGCCAGCAGCTTCAACAGGGAAACTGAAGCTTTCTTT
CASSFNRETEAFF
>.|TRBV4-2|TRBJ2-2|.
TGTGCCAGCAGCCCATTTTCCGGGGACCTTCTGACCGGGGAGCTGTTTTTT
CASSPFSGDLLTGELFF
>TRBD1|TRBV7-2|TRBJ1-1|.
TGTGCCAGCAGCTTGGGACAGGTTGGGGGGCTCGGAGCTTTCTTT
CASSLGQVGGLGAFF
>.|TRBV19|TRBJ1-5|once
TGTGCCAGTAGTACCTCGGGGATCAACAATCAGCCCCAGCATTTT
CASSTSGINNQPQHF
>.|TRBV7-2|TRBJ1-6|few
TGTGCCAGCTGTTCTGAAGAGGGATATTATAATTCACCCCTCCACTTT
CASCSEEGYYNSPLHF
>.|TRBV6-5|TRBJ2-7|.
TGTGCCAGCAGTTACTCGATGGGGGCGGGCGAGCAGTACTTC
CASSYSMGAGEQYF
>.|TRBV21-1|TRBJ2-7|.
TGTGCCAGCAGTGGAAAGGGGCGTCCGGACGGTTACGAGCAGTACTTC
CASSGKGRPDGYEQYF
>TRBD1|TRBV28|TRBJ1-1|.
TGTGCCAGCAGTTTTTGGGGACAGGGTGCTGAAGCTTTCTTT
CASSFWGQGAEAFF
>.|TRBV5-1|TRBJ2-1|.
TGCGCCAGCAGCGACCTACAGGACAATGAGCAGTTCTTC
CASSDLQDNEQFF
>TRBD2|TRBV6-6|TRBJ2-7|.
TGTGCCAGCAGTTACTCGAAACCTAGCGGGGCCTACGAGCAGTACTTC
CASSYSKPSGAYEQYF
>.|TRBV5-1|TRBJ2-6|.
TGCGCCAGCAGCTTGGCGGCCGGGGCCAACGTCCTGACTTTC
CASSLAAGANVLTF
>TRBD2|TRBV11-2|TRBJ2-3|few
TGTGCCAGCAGGGGACTAGCGGGAGTTCGGACCACAGATACGCAGTATTTT
CASRGLAGVRTTDTQYF